This T cell receptor beta chain was identified in a study of control samples from healthy donors and cancer patients. Profiling relied on immunoSEQ multiplex PCR, and the TCRdb table lists in-frame clones only, not all of them. The repertoire holds about 94,000 clones, less than 95% seen once, with over 3% in the top ten. Germline V gene lookup returns CDR1 LNHDA and CDR2 SQIVND (reference sequence). V was trimmed by 6 bases and J by 0 bases, leaving 18 bases between them. The CDR3 length is 17 residues. The receptor's source is a woman in her late teens or twenties in good health. J is TRBJ1-5 and V is TRBV19; no clear D gene. Material for sequencing was blood. CDR3 sequence (DNA): TGTGCCAGTAGCCTGGACCAGGAAACTAATAGCAATCAGCCCCAGCATTTT. Amino acid sequence: CASSLDQETNSNQPQHF. The full variable domain, rest sourced from reference TRBV19 and TRBJ1-5, is DGGITQSPKYLFRKEGQNVTLSCEQNLNHDAMYWYRQDPGQGLRLIYYSQIVNDFQKGDIAEGYSVSREKKESFPLTVTSAQKNPTAFYLCASSLDQETNSNQPQHFGDGTRLSIL.